A selection of T cell receptor beta chains follows, all from one sample in a study of cytomegalovirus exposure and HLA in healthy donors. Libraries were prepared by immunoSEQ multiplex PCR; TCRdb keeps only in-frame clonotypes and omits some of them. Of roughly 190,000 clones listed, roughly 84% were seen once; the top ten hold around 3%. Input material: PBMCs. Every receptor here comes from a woman aged 45-59 years in good health and CMV-seropositive. Both conserved end residues are trimmed from each CDR3. Fields, in order: V gene, CDR3 protein.

TRBV9 ASSRTTGLGNTIY
TRBV5-8 ASSQDPQGAGSNQPQH
TRBV2 ATDETATYEQY
TRBV5-4 ASSLDRTSTDTQY
TRBV28 ASSGGSMGEKLF
TRBV11-1 ASSLVSPPTMNTEAF
TRBV5-1 ASSLAGVQSGNTIY
TRBV7-2 ASSLGQGGSPLH
TRBV7-3 ASSFGQGWDTGELF
TRBV9 ASSVRGGELF
TRBV12-5 ASGLGATGAPPYEQY
TRBV27 ASSFTSGGYNEQF
TRBV6-5 ASSYTGQNYGYT
TRBV19 ASSMGGTRNEKLF
TRBV30 AWSVRSLQTETNTEAF
TRBV6-1 ASSGASGGSDTQY
TRBV14 ASSQGGLGLDTQY
TRBV6-5 ASKQGGTDTQY
TRBV5-1 ASSWTGTSGGARETQY
TRBV21-1 ASRTGGTSGGKTSDTQY
TRBV27 ASSLIRAGKRSLH
TRBV19 ASKPQEGPSEQF
TRBV6-1 ASRPNSRANVLT
TRBV18 ASSAKSRDTNQETQY
TRBV7-9 TSSSGISEAF
TRBV19 ASSVWGPNTEAF
TRBV5-4 ASSFAGTGFEKLF
TRBV11-1 ASSFQGLSYEQY
TRBV7-3 ASSPGGQETQY
TRBV10-3 AISDAGTRSSGNTIY
TRBV28 ASRPPGTVNSPLH
TRBV9 ASSPPYGGTTLAKNIQY